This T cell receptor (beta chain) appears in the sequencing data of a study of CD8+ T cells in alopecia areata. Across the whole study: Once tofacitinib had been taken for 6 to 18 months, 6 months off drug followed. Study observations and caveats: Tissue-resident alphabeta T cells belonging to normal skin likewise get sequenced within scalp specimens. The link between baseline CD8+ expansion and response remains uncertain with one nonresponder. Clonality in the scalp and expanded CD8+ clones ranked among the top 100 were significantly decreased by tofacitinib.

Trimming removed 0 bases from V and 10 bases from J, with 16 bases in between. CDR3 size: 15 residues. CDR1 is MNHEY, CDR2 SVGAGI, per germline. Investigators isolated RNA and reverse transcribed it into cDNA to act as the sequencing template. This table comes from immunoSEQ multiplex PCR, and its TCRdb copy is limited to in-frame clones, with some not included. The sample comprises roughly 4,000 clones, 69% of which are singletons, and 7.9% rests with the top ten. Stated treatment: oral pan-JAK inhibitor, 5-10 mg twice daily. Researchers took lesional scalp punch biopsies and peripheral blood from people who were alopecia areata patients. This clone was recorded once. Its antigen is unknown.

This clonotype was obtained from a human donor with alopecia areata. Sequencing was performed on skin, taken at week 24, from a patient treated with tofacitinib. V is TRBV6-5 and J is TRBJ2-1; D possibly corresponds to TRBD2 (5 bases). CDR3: CASSYSIPHPGEQFF. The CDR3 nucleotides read TGTGCCAGCAGTTACTCGATCCCCCATCCGGGGGAGCAGTTCTTC.